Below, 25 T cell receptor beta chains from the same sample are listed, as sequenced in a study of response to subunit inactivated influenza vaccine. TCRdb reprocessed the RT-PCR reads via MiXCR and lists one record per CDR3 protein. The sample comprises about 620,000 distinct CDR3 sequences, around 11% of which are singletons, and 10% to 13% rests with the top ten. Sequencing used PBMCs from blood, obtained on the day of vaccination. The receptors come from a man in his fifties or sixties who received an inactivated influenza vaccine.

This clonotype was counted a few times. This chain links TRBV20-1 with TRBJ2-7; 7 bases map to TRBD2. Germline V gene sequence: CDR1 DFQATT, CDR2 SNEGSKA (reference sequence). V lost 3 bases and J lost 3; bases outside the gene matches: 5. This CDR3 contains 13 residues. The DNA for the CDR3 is TGCAGTGCTAGTTCGGGGGGAGACTACGAGCAGTACTTC. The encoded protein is CSASSGGDYEQYF.

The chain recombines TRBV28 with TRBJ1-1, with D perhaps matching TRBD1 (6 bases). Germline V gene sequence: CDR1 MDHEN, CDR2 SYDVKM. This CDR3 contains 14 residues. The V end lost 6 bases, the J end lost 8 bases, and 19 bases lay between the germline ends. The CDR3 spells CASSKPGQILEAFF. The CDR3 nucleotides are TGTGCCAGCAGCAAACCGGGACAAATACTAGAAGCTTTCTTT.

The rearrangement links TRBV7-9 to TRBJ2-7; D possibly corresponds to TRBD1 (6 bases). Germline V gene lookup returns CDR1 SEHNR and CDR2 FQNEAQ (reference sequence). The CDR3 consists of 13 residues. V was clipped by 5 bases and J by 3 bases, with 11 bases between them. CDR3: CASSIQGFYEQYF. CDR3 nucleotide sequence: TGTGCCAGCAGCATACAGGGTTTCTACGAGCAGTACTTC.

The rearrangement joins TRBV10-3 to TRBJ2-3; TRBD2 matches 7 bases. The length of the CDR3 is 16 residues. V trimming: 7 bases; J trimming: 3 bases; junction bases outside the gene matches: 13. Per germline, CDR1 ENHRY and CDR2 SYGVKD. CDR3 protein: CAITPRHPGGTDTQYF. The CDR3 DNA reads TGTGCCATCACTCCCCGCCACCCGGGGGGAACAGATACGCAGTATTTT.

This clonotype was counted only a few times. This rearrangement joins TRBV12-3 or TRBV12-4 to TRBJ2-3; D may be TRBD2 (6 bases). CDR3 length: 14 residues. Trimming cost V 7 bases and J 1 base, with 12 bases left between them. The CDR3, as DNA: TGTGCCAGCACCCCCGGGACTCGCACAGATACGCAGTATTTT. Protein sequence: CASTPGTRTDTQYF.

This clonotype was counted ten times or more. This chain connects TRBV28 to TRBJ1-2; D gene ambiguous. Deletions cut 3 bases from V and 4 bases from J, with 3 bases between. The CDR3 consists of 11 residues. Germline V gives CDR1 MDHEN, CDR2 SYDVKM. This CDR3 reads CASSFTYGYTF. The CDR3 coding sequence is TGTGCCAGCAGTTTCACCTATGGCTACACCTTC.

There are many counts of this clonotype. This CDR3 reads CASSYSKSWGGLTDTQYF. CDR3 DNA: TGTGCCAGCAGTTACTCAAAATCCTGGGGGGGGCTCACAGATACGCAGTATTTT. The rearrangement links TRBV6-5 to TRBJ2-3; a possible D gene is TRBD2 (7 bases). The CDR3 runs to 18 residues. Germline V CDR1 and CDR2: MNHEY, SVGAGI. Trimming pared 0 bases from V and 2 bases from J, leaving 18 bases between.

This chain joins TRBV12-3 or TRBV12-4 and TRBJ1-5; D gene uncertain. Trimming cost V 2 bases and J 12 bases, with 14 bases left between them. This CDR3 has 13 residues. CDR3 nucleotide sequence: TGTGCCAGCAGTTTAACTCGGTCCGGAGACCAGCATTTT. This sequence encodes CASSLTRSGDQHF.

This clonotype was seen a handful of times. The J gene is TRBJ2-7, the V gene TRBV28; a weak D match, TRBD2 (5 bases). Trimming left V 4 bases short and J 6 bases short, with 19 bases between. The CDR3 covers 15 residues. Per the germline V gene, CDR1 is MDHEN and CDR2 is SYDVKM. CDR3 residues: CASSSHSSRAGEQYF. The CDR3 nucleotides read TGTGCCAGCAGTTCCCATTCGAGCCGGGCGGGCGAGCAGTACTTC.

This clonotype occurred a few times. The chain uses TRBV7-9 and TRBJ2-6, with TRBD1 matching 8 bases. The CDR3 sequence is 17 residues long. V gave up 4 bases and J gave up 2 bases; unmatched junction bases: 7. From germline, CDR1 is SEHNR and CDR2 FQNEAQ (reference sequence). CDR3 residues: CASSSKPGQAGANVLTF. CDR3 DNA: TGTGCCAGCAGCTCAAAGCCGGGACAGGCTGGGGCCAACGTCCTGACTTTC.

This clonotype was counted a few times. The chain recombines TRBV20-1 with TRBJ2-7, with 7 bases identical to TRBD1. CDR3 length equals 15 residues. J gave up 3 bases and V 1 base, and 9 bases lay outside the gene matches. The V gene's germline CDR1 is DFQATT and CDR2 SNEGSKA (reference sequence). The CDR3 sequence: CSARAPQGTHYEQYF. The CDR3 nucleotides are TGCAGTGCTAGAGCGCCACAGGGGACACACTACGAGCAGTACTTC.

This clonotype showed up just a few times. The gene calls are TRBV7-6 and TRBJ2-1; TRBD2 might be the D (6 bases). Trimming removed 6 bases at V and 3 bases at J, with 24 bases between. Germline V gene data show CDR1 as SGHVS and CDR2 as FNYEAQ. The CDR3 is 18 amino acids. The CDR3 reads CASSPGPYGRGFYNEQFF. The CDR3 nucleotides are TGTGCCAGCAGTCCAGGACCTTACGGGAGAGGTTTCTACAATGAGCAGTTCTTC.

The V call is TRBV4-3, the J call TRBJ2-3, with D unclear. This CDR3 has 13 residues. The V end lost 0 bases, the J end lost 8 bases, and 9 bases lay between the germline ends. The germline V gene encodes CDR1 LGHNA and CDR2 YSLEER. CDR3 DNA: TGCGCCAGCAGCCAAGACCGTCCGGGTACGCAGTATTTT. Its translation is CASSQDRPGTQYF.

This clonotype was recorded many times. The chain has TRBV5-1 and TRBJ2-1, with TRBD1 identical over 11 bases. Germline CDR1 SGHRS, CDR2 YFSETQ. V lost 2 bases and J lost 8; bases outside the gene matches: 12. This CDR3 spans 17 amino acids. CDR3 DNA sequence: TGCGCCAGCAGCTTTGGGACAGGGGGTATCCTAAGCTATGAGCAGTTCTTC. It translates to CASSFGTGGILSYEQFF.

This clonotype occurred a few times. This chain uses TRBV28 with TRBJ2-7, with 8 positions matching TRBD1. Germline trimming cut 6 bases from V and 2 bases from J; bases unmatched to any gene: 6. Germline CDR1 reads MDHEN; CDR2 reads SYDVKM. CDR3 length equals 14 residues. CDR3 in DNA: TGTGCCAGCAGCCTGACAGGGGACACCTACGAGCAGTACTTC. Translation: CASSLTGDTYEQYF.

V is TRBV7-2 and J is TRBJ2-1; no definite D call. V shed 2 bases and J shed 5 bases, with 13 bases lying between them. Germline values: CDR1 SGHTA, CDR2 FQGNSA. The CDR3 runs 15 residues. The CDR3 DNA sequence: TGTGCCAGCAGCTTACGGTACGGCCCCGACAATGAGCAGTTCTTC. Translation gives CASSLRYGPDNEQFF.

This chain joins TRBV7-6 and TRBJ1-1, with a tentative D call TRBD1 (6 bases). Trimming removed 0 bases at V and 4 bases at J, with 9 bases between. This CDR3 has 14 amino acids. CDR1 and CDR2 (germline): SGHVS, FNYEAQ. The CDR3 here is CASSLAGGLTEAFF. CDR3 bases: TGTGCCAGCAGCTTAGCAGGGGGGCTCACTGAAGCTTTCTTT.

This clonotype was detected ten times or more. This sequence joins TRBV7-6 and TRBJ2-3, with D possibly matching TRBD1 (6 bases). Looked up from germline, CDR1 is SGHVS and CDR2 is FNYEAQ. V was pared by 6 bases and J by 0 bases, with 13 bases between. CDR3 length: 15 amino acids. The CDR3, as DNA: TGTGCCAGCAGTCCGACAGGCTTTAGCACAGATACGCAGTATTTT. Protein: CASSPTGFSTDTQYF.

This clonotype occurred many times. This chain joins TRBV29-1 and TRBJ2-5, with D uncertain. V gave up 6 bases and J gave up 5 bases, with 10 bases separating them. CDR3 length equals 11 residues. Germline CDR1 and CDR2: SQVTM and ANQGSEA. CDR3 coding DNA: TGCAGCGTCTCTCCGGCGGAGACCCAGTACTTC. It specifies CSVSPAETQYF.

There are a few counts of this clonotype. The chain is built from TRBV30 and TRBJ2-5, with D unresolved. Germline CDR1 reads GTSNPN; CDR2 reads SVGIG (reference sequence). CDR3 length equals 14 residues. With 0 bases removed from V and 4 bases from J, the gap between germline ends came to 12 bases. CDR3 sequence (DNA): TGTGCCTGGAGTGTATTTGGGTATATAGAGACCCAGTACTTC. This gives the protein CAWSVFGYIETQYF.

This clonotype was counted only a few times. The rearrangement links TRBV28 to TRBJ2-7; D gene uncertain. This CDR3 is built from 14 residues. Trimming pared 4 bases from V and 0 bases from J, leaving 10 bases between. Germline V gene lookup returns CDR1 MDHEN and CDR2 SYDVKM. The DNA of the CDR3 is TGTGCCAGCAGTTCTCAATGGAGCTCCTACGAGCAGTACTTC. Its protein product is CASSSQWSSYEQYF.

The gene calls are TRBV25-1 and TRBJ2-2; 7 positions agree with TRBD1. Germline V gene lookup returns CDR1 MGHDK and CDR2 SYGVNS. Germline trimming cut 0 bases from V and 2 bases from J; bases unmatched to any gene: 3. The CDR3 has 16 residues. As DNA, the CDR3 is TGTGCCAGCAGTGAATACGGACAGGACAACACCGGGGAGCTGTTTTTT. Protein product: CASSEYGQDNTGELFF.

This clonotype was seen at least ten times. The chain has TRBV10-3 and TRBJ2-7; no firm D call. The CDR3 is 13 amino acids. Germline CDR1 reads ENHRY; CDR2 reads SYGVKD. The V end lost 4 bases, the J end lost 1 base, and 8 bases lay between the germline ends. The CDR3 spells CAISGQGSYEQYF. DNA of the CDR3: TGTGCCATCAGTGGACAAGGATCCTACGAGCAGTACTTC.

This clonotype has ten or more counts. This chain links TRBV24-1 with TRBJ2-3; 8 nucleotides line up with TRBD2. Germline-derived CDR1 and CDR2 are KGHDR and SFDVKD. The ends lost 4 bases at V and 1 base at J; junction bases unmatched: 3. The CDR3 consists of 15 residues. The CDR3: CATSEVTSGTDTQYF. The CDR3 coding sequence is TGTGCCACCAGTGAGGTGACTAGCGGCACAGATACGCAGTATTTT.

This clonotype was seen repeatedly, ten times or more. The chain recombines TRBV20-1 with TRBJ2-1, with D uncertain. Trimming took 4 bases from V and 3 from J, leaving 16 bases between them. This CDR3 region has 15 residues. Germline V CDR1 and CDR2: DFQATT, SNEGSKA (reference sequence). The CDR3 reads CSATLWPLIYNEQFF. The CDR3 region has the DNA TGCAGTGCTACCCTGTGGCCCCTCATCTACAATGAGCAGTTCTTC.